The clone carrying this TCR beta chain occurred many times. Its antigen is unidentified. Unique molecular identifiers were attached to individual cDNA molecules. From the 5' RACE reads, TCRdb called clonotypes with MiXCR, one entry per CDR3 protein. Seen here are some 35,000 distinct CDR3 sequences, 5.3% observed once, and the top ten hold roughly 29%. This entry comes from a study of early T cells in non-severe SARS-CoV-2 infection. Study at large: Sequencing was performed on bulk RNA from unsorted whole blood, leaving chains unpaired.

General observations from the study: CD4 and private specificities were missed by VDJdb matching, which favored anti-spike CD8 responses.

Germline-derived CDR1 and CDR2 are SGHNT and YENEEA. V was trimmed by 4 bases and J by 0 bases, leaving 10 bases between them. The CDR3 runs 14 residues. This receptor was obtained from an adult who was a healthcare worker with PCR-confirmed SARS-CoV-2 infection or an uninfected control (not recorded which). This sequence joins TRBV11-3 and TRBJ2-7; tentative D call: TRBD2 (7 bases). Input material: whole blood. CDR3 DNA sequence: TGTGCCAGCAGCTCCCGGGGGGCCTCCTACGAGCAGTACTTC. This gives the protein CASSSRGASYEQYF.